Listed here are 28 T cell receptor beta chains from one sample, sequenced in a study of blood T cell repertoires in COVID-19. Repertoires were generated with immunoSEQ multiplex PCR, while TCRdb's copy carries only in-frame clones and drops some. The table lists tens of thousands of clones, about 88% of them singletons, with around 4.5% in the top ten. The sample comprised peripheral blood. The receptors come from a man in his forties or fifties with active COVID-19.

The rearrangement joins TRBV7-9 to TRBJ2-5, with D possibly TRBD2 on 5 matching bases. Per the germline V gene, CDR1 is SEHNR and CDR2 is FQNEAQ (reference sequence). Trimming stripped 7 bases from V and 2 bases from J, with 14 bases between. The CDR3 is 14 amino acids. CDR3 loop: CASTSPGDQETQYF. Here the CDR3 DNA reads TGTGCCAGCACCTCACCCGGGGATCAAGAGACCCAGTACTTC.

This chain connects TRBV18 to TRBJ2-3; 9 bases line up with TRBD1. The germline V gene has CDR1 KGHSH and CDR2 LQKENI. This CDR3 contains 15 residues. V gave up 1 base and J gave up 5 bases; unmatched junction bases: 4. In DNA form, the CDR3 reads TGTGCCAGCTCACCACTTGGACAGGGGATAGATACGCAGTATTTT. It yields the protein CASSPLGQGIDTQYF.

This clone occurred once. The genes are TRBV20-1 and TRBJ1-5; D unresolved. The CDR3 runs to 14 residues. Germline values: CDR1 DFQATT, CDR2 SNEGSKA (reference sequence). Trimming took off 3 bases at V and 4 bases at J, with 13 bases between the two ends. CDR3: CSASSELKNQPQHF. CDR3 coding DNA: TGCAGTGCTAGTTCCGAGCTGAAGAATCAGCCCCAGCATTTT.

CDR3 in amino acids: CASSLFGTTNTGELFF. The CDR3 nucleotides are TGCGCCAGCAGCTTGTTTGGGACAACGAACACCGGGGAGCTGTTTTTT. This rearrangement joins TRBV5-1 to TRBJ2-2, with a possible D match to TRBD1 (6 bases). V lost 1 base and J 0 bases, leaving 10 bases between the germline ends. CDR1 is SGHRS and CDR2 is YFSETQ in the germline V gene. The CDR3 spans 16 residues.

For the CDR3, the DNA is TGCGCCAGCAGCCAAGAAACCAGACAGAACTATGGCTACACCTTC. Protein: CASSQETRQNYGYTF. The chain employs TRBV4-3 and TRBJ1-2, with D possibly matching TRBD1 (5 bases). This CDR3 has 15 residues. The V end was cut by 0 bases, the J end by 2 bases, with 10 bases between. Germline CDR1 LGHNA, CDR2 YSLEER.

The chain is built from TRBV2 and TRBJ2-2, with unresolved D. Trimming took off 4 bases at V and 0 bases at J, with 6 bases between the two ends. Looked up from germline, CDR1 is SNHLY and CDR2 is FYNNEI. CDR3 length: 14 amino acids. The CDR3 DNA follows: TGTGCCAGCAGTGTCATAGCGAACACCGGGGAGCTGTTTTTT. The encoded protein is CASSVIANTGELFF.

This clone has only a few counts. The V gene is TRBV4-3, the J gene TRBJ2-7; D not resolved. The CDR3 is 13 amino acids. With 0 bases removed from V and 7 bases from J, the gap between germline ends came to 10 bases. Germline CDR1 and CDR2: LGHNA and YSLEER. The DNA of the CDR3 is TGCGCCAGCAGCCAAGATCGGCTCGGGGAGCAGTACTTC. Translating gives CASSQDRLGEQYF.

The chain joins TRBV20-1 to TRBJ2-3; TRBD1 matches 7 bases. The V gene's germline CDR1 is DFQATT and CDR2 SNEGSKA (reference sequence). Losses at the gene ends were 6 bases for V and 4 bases for J; bases not matched to a gene: 1. This CDR3 region has 11 residues. CDR3 residues: CSARGSDTQYF. The CDR3, as DNA: TGCAGTGCCAGGGGGTCAGATACGCAGTATTTT.

This chain connects TRBV3-1 (or the pseudogene TRBV3-2) to TRBJ2-7; the D gene is possibly TRBD1 (5 bases). Per the germline V gene, CDR1 is LGHDT and CDR2 is YNNKEL (reference sequence). Between the trimmed V and J ends, which lost 0 bases and 2 bases, there was a span of 11 bases. This CDR3 is 15 amino acids long. The CDR3 coding sequence is TGTGCCAGCAGCCAAGATACCCCAGGGCCCTACGAGCAGTACTTC. This gives the protein CASSQDTPGPYEQYF.

V usage is TRBV9 and J usage is TRBJ1-1; D is possibly TRBD1 (5 bases). CDR1 is SGDLS, CDR2 YYNGEE, per germline. The CDR3 loop spans 15 amino acids. The V and J ends lost 4 bases and 7 bases respectively, with 20 bases between them. CDR3 region: CASSPFIFDGGEAFF. CDR3 sequence (DNA): TGTGCCAGCAGCCCTTTTATATTCGACGGGGGTGAAGCTTTCTTT. The full variable domain, in which reference TRBV9 and TRBJ1-1 provide the parts outside the CDR3, is DSGVTQTPKHLITATGQRVTLRCSPRSGDLSVYWYQQSLDQGLQFLIQYYNGEERAKGNILERFSAQQFPDLHSELNLSSLELGDSALYFCASSPFIFDGGEAFFGQGTRLTVV.

The rearrangement links TRBV19 to TRBJ2-3; TRBD2 aligns across 9 bases. CDR1 and CDR2 from the germline V gene are LNHDA and SQIVND (reference sequence). The CDR3 has 16 amino acids. V lost 1 base, J lost 2 bases, and 4 bases stayed unmatched. CDR3 residues: CASSIGRGGVTDTQYF. CDR3 DNA: TGTGCCAGTAGTATAGGTCGCGGGGGGGTCACAGATACGCAGTATTTT.

The chain couples TRBV5-1 to TRBJ2-7; D uncertain. The CDR3 consists of 13 residues. The germline V gene has CDR1 SGHRS and CDR2 YFSETQ. Trimming pared 4 bases from V and 1 base from J, leaving 9 bases between. The CDR3 spells CASSVEKSYEQYF. The CDR3 nucleotides are TGCGCCAGCAGCGTCGAGAAATCCTACGAGCAGTACTTC. Full variable domain (outside the CDR3, taken from reference TRBV5-1 and TRBJ2-7): KAGVTQTPRYLIKTRGQQVTLSCSPISGHRSVSWYQQTPGQGLQFLFEYFSETQRNKGNFPGRFSGRQFSNSRSEMNVSTLELGDSALYLCASSVEKSYEQYFGPGTRLTVT.

This clone was seen only a few times. The rearrangement uses TRBV19 and TRBJ2-7; 11 nucleotides line up with TRBD1. V dropped 3 bases and J dropped 5; count of bases not matched to a gene: 6. Germline CDR1 LNHDA, CDR2 SQIVND (reference sequence). CDR3 length: 15 residues. CDR3 in DNA: TGTGCCAGTAGTATTCGTCGGACAGGGGGCCACGAGCAGTACTTC. It is translated as CASSIRRTGGHEQYF.

The gene calls are TRBV28 and TRBJ1-3; no reliable D call. The length of the CDR3 is 13 residues. The germline CDR1 and CDR2 sequences are MDHEN and SYDVKM. V was clipped by 1 base and J by 6 bases, with 7 bases between them. In DNA, the CDR3 is TGTGCCAGCAGTTTATCCCTAGTAAACACCATATATTTT. Amino acid sequence: CASSLSLVNTIYF.

The chain links TRBV5-1 to TRBJ2-1; 9 nucleotides agree with TRBD1. Germline trimming cut 2 bases from V and 0 bases from J; bases unmatched to any gene: 3. Per germline, CDR1 SGHRS and CDR2 YFSETQ. The CDR3 sequence is 16 residues long. The CDR3, as DNA: TGCGCCAGCAGCTTCGGACAGGGGAACTCCTACAATGAGCAGTTCTTC. This encodes CASSFGQGNSYNEQFF. Full variable domain (missing parts from reference TRBV5-1 and TRBJ2-1): KAGVTQTPRYLIKTRGQQVTLSCSPISGHRSVSWYQQTPGQGLQFLFEYFSETQRNKGNFPGRFSGRQFSNSRSEMNVSTLELGDSALYLCASSFGQGNSYNEQFFGPGTRLTVL.

Regarding this clone: This sample also contains other DNA sequences that code for the same CDR3. The chain uses TRBV7-7 and TRBJ2-3; 8 bases align to TRBD2. The CDR3 totals 15 residues. Unmatched junction bases numbered 7, after V lost 5 bases and J lost 3 bases. Germline CDR1 is SSHAT and CDR2 is FNYEAQ (reference sequence). The CDR3: CASSPTGGGTDTQYF. CDR3 DNA sequence: TGTGCCAGCAGCCCGACCGGGGGGGGGACAGATACGCAGTATTTT.

The chain is built from TRBV7-2 and TRBJ1-4; D may be TRBD1 (6 bases). This CDR3 contains 14 residues. Trimming pared 6 bases from V and 4 bases from J, leaving 12 bases between. CDR1 SGHTA and CDR2 FQGNSA come from the germline V gene. CDR3 in amino acids: CASRSSGVNEKLFF. The CDR3 DNA reads as TGTGCCAGCAGATCATCAGGGGTTAATGAAAAACTGTTTTTT.

This clone came up once. The rearrangement links TRBV7-9 to TRBJ1-3; tentative D call: TRBD1 (6 bases). The CDR3 is 14 residues long. Germline CDR1 is SEHNR and CDR2 is FQNEAQ (reference sequence). Trimming stripped 7 bases from V and 0 bases from J, with 10 bases between. For the CDR3, the DNA is TGTGCCAGCAACCAACAGGGCTCTGGAAACACCATATATTTT. Its protein is CASNQQGSGNTIYF.

This chain uses TRBV7-2 with TRBJ1-1; D call uncertain. This CDR3 has 12 residues. Between the trimmed V and J ends, which lost 0 bases and 11 bases, there was a span of 10 bases. Per the germline V gene, CDR1 is SGHTA and CDR2 is FQGNSA. The CDR3 coding sequence is TGTGCCAGCAGCTTAGCGGGTATGCGGGCTTTCTTT. Its protein product is CASSLAGMRAFF.

The rearrangement uses TRBV5-4 and TRBJ2-7; tentative D call: TRBD1 (6 bases). Germline-derived CDR1 and CDR2 are SGHNT and YYREEE (reference sequence). This CDR3 comprises 17 residues. The V gene lost 0 bases and the J gene lost 3 bases, with 19 bases spanning the gap. In nucleotides, the CDR3 is TGTGCCAGCAGCTTGGACGTTTCGGGGACACTTAACTACGAGCAGTACTTC. Its translation is CASSLDVSGTLNYEQYF. The full variable domain, with the rest looked up from reference TRBV5-4 and TRBJ2-7, is ETGVTQSPTHLIKTRGQQVTLRCSSQSGHNTVSWYQQALGQGPQFIFQYYREEENGRGNFPPRFSGLQFPNYSSELNVNALELDDSALYLCASSLDVSGTLNYEQYFGPGTRLTVT.

The genes are TRBV3-1 (or the pseudogene TRBV3-2) and TRBJ2-5; maybe TRBD1 (6 bases). The CDR3 length is 15 residues. V was trimmed by 3 bases and J by 1 base, leaving 12 bases between them. The germline V gene encodes CDR1 LGHDT and CDR2 YNNKEL (reference sequence). The DNA for the CDR3 is TGTGCCAGCAGCCACCCAGGGGCCTTCCAAGAGACCCAGTACTTC. Its translation is CASSHPGAFQETQYF.

The chain recombines TRBV3-1 (or the pseudogene TRBV3-2) with TRBJ2-7; possibly TRBD1 for D (5 bases). CDR3 size: 15 residues. V lost 1 base and J 2 bases, leaving 12 bases between the germline ends. Germline V CDR1 and CDR2: LGHDT, YNNKEL (reference sequence). This CDR3 is CASSQVLDIPYEQYF. The CDR3 bases are TGTGCCAGCAGCCAAGTTTTGGACATTCCCTACGAGCAGTACTTC.

This rearrangement joins TRBV27 to TRBJ1-1, with D possibly being TRBD1 (6 bases). The V gene's germline CDR1 is MNHEY and CDR2 SMNVEV (reference sequence). The CDR3 is 11 amino acids. The germline V and J ends were trimmed by 9 bases and 2 bases, with 7 bases remaining between them. CDR3 amino acids: CARGGNTEAFF. As DNA, the CDR3 is TGTGCCAGAGGGGGAAACACTGAAGCTTTCTTT.

The chain couples TRBV9 to TRBJ1-3, with a possible D match to TRBD1 (6 bases). Deletions cut 3 bases from V and 0 bases from J, with 22 bases between. CDR1 and CDR2 from the germline V gene are SGDLS and YYNGEE. This CDR3 contains 19 residues. Here the CDR3 DNA reads TGTGCCAGCAGCGGCAGGGGCAGGGGAAACCCGAGCTCTGGAAACACCATATATTTT. It encodes CASSGRGRGNPSSGNTIYF.

The CDR3 nucleotides are TGTGCCAGCAGTCCTCGGACAGATACGCAGTATTTT. Protein sequence: CASSPRTDTQYF. The rearrangement joins TRBV6-5 to TRBJ2-3; D remains unclear. The CDR3 is made up of 12 amino acids. Per germline, CDR1 MNHEY and CDR2 SVGAGI. Trimming took 5 bases from V and 3 from J, leaving 6 bases between them.

This clone was observed a few times. The CDR3 here is CSVAGLKSQYF. CDR3 sequence (DNA): TGCAGCGTCGCAGGGCTGAAGTCCCAGTACTTC. This sequence joins TRBV29-1 and TRBJ2-5, with TRBD1 as a possible D gene (5 bases). Trimming pared 6 bases from V and 9 bases from J, leaving 14 bases between. The CDR3 spans 11 residues. Germline CDR1 reads SQVTM; CDR2 reads ANQGSEA.

This clone was counted only a few times. The rearrangement uses TRBV4-2 and TRBJ2-1; the D is unclear. There are 15 residues in the CDR3. V lost 2 bases and J 1 base, leaving 9 bases between the germline ends. Germline lookup yields CDR1 LGHNA and CDR2 YNFKEQ. The CDR3 spells CASSQLSLSYNEQFF. DNA of the CDR3: TGTGCCAGCAGCCAATTGAGTTTATCCTACAATGAGCAGTTCTTC.

V gene TRBV18 combines with J gene TRBJ1-5, with D unresolved. V lost 2 bases and J 7 bases, leaving 12 bases between the germline ends. The CDR3 is 14 residues long. CDR1 and CDR2 (germline): KGHSH, LQKENI. Written as DNA, the CDR3 is TGTGCCAGCTCACCAGAAGGGAGTGGCCAGCCCCAGCATTTT. It encodes CASSPEGSGQPQHF.